Detailed here is one T cell receptor (beta chain). The data originate from a study of shared clonotypes between healthy human individuals. Genomic DNA of every subset was divided equally among multiple immunoSEQ plates. Each unsorted PBMC replicate got 300 ng genomic DNA, around 30,000 genomes. The protocol was immunoSEQ multiplex PCR, while the TCRdb copy is restricted to in-frame clones and leaves out a portion. Of 450,000 to 600,000 clones listed, around 79% are singletons. The CDR3 has 15 amino acids. V trimming: 4 bases; J trimming: 9 bases; junction bases outside the gene matches: 15. The germline gives CDR1 SGDLS, CDR2 YYNGEE.

This TCR came from a woman between 40 and 55 years old in good health. Some clones in this sample may be carry-over from other donors' samples. Sequenced material: PBMCs. The chain is built from TRBV9 and TRBJ1-2; 7 nucleotides agree with TRBD1. The CDR3 protein is CASSPVTRGDSRYTF. Written as DNA, the CDR3 is TGTGCCAGCAGCCCCGTAACACGAGGGGACAGCCGCTACACCTTC.